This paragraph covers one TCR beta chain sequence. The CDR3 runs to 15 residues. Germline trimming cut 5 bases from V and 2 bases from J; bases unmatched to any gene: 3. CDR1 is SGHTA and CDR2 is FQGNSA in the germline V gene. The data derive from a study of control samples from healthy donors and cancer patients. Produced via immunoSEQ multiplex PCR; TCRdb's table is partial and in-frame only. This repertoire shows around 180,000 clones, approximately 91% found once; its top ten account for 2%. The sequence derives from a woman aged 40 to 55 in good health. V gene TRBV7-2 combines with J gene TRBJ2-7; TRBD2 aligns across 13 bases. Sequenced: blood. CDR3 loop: CASSPTSGGAYEQYF. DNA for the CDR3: TGTGCCAGCAGCCCCACTAGCGGGGGGGCCTACGAGCAGTACTTC.